This TCR beta chain is from a study of control samples from healthy donors and cancer patients. Looked up from germline, CDR1 is SGHRS and CDR2 is YFSETQ. This CDR3 is 12 amino acids long. Trimming pared 4 bases from V and 2 bases from J, leaving 6 bases between. Clones were sequenced by immunoSEQ multiplex PCR, and TCRdb holds only the in-frame ones, with some missing. The top ten clones hold 0.58% of a sample with about 120,000 clones, around 92% of them seen once. The chain has TRBV5-1 and TRBJ1-2; D remains unclear. This TCR was sampled from an elderly man with head and neck cancer. Sequencing was performed on PBMCs. CDR3 nucleotides: TGCGCCAGCAGCCCAGAAAACTATGGCTACACCTTC. Encoded protein: CASSPENYGYTF.